The 24 T cell receptor beta chains below were found in one sample sequenced in a study of T cell repertoires in aging, cancer and after chemotherapy. Multiplex touch-down PCR with TRB-A/B primers amplified rearranged V-D-J TRB sequences. TCRdb analysed the multiplex PCR reads with MiXCR anew, one entry per CDR3 protein. The sample has thousands of distinct CDR3 sequences, roughly 24% seen once. Peripheral blood genomic DNA, not sorted cells or RNA, was the template. The sequencing input was blood. The source is a human donor in good health.

Within the sample, this clonotype is medium-sized. The chain is built from TRBV19 and TRBJ1-1; the match to TRBD1 covers 9 bases. Losses at the gene ends were 3 bases for V and 6 bases for J; bases not matched to a gene: 2. Germline CDR1 is LNHDA and CDR2 is SQIVND (reference sequence). This CDR3 is built from 13 residues. The CDR3, as DNA: TGTGCCAGTAGTATGGGACAGGGTCCTGAAGCTTTCTTT. Translated, it gives CASSMGQGPEAFF.

A remark on this clonotype: A much larger clone differs from this one at a single base, so this may be a read error. The conserved closing phenylalanine or tryptophan is absent in this CDR3, likely reflecting a read error. The chain carries TRBV30 and TRBJ1-2; no firm D call. The CDR3 sequence is 12 residues long. Germline V gene data show CDR1 as GTSNPN and CDR2 as SVGIG (reference sequence). V shed 2 bases and J shed 6 bases, with 10 bases lying between them. The CDR3 spells CAWSRQSHGYTL. CDR3 nucleotide sequence: TGTGCCTGGAGTCGACAAAGCCATGGCTACACCTTA.

The genes are TRBV30 and TRBJ2-7; D remains ambiguous. The V end lost 3 bases, the J end lost 5 bases, and 11 bases lay between the germline ends. Germline-derived CDR1 and CDR2 are GTSNPN and SVGIG (reference sequence). The length of the CDR3 is 12 residues. CDR3 region: CAWSPNFDEQYF. CDR3 in DNA: TGTGCCTGGAGCCCGAACTTTGACGAGCAGTACTTC.

The chain joins TRBV12-3 or TRBV12-4 to TRBJ2-7; the D is unclear. This CDR3 spans 13 amino acids. V was clipped by 4 bases and J by 0 bases, with 7 bases between them. The CDR3 protein is CASSWVNSYEQYF. CDR3 DNA: TGTGCCAGCAGTTGGGTAAACTCCTACGAGCAGTACTTC.

This clonotype is labeled medium-sized. The chain has TRBV6-4 and TRBJ2-3; 11 bases are a match to TRBD2. Trimming at V came to 6 bases and at J to 2 bases, leaving 4 bases not matched to a gene. The CDR3 is made up of 15 amino acids. Germline V gene data show CDR1 as MRHNA and CDR2 as SNTAGT. CDR3 amino acids: CASSEGLADTDTQYF. The DNA for the CDR3 is TGTGCCAGCAGCGAGGGACTAGCGGACACAGATACGCAGTATTTT.

Judged by abundance, this clonotype is medium-sized. This sequence joins TRBV6-2 or TRBV6-3 and TRBJ2-1, with 9 bases matching TRBD2. V lost 5 bases, J lost 3 bases, and 2 bases stayed unmatched. Germline V lookup: CDR1 MNHEY, CDR2 SVGEGT. This CDR3 spans 14 amino acids. The CDR3 sequence: CASSRTSDYNEQFF. The DNA of the CDR3 is TGTGCCAGCAGTAGGACTAGCGACTACAATGAGCAGTTCTTC.

This clonotype is categorized as medium-sized. The rearrangement joins TRBV27 to TRBJ2-2, with TRBD1 identical over 8 bases. The J segment lost 5 bases and the V segment lost 2 bases, leaving 7 bases of the junction unmatched. Germline V gene sequence: CDR1 MNHEY, CDR2 SMNVEV (reference sequence). This CDR3 contains 16 residues. The CDR3 nucleotides read TGTGCCAGCAGTTTAGAGGCCAGGGGGCTTACCGGGGAGCTGTTTTTT. Residues: CASSLEARGLTGELFF.

This clonotype was detected only a few times. The chain couples TRBV6-2 or TRBV6-3 to TRBJ1-2, with 7 bases matching TRBD1. CDR1 and CDR2 (germline): MNHEY, SVGEGT. The CDR3 is 14 residues long. J was trimmed by 4 bases and V by 7 bases; bases with no gene match: 9. In DNA, the CDR3 is TGTGCCAGCAAAGAGACAGGGAACGCCTATGGCTACACCTTC. Amino acid sequence: CASKETGNAYGYTF.

By its share, this clonotype is medium-sized. The rearrangement links TRBV15 to TRBJ2-2, with D tentatively TRBD2 (6 bases). The CDR3 length is 16 residues. V lost 0 bases, J lost 3 bases, and 11 bases lay in between. The germline V gene has CDR1 LNHNV and CDR2 YYDKDF (reference sequence). The CDR3 nucleotides are TGTGCCACCAGCAGAGAACGGGAGTTATACACCGGGGAGCTGTTTTTT. This encodes CATSRERELYTGELFF.

This clonotype has only a few counts. V and J are TRBV12-3 or TRBV12-4 and TRBJ1-2, with 9 bases aligning to TRBD1. The CDR3 has 13 residues. V gave up 5 bases and J gave up 5 bases; unmatched junction bases: 3. The CDR3 DNA follows: TGTGCCAGCAGTCGACAGGGGGAGTATGGCTACACCTTC. It encodes CASSRQGEYGYTF.

In its sample, this clonotype ranks as medium-sized. V and J are TRBV30 and TRBJ1-3; D may be TRBD1 (6 bases). Trimming shortened V by 5 bases and J by 0 bases, and 14 bases separated the two germline ends. The germline V gene has CDR1 GTSNPN and CDR2 SVGIG (reference sequence). This CDR3 has 15 amino acids. The CDR3 is CAWAGGGNSGNTIYF. CDR3 nucleotide sequence: TGTGCCTGGGCCGGAGGGGGTAACTCTGGAAACACCATATATTTT.

This clonotype was detected only a few times. V usage is TRBV28 and J usage is TRBJ2-5, with 8 bases aligning to TRBD2. This CDR3 has 14 amino acids. V trimming: 7 bases; J trimming: 2 bases; junction bases outside the gene matches: 6. Germline CDR1 and CDR2: MDHEN and SYDVKM. The CDR3 region has the DNA TGTGCCAGCACCGTCGGGGGGGCACAAGAGACCCAGTACTTC. As protein: CASTVGGAQETQYF.

The V gene is TRBV20-1, the J gene TRBJ2-3; 12 nucleotides line up with TRBD2. CDR1 is DFQATT and CDR2 is SNEGSKA in the germline V gene (reference sequence). The CDR3 has 17 residues. Trimming at V came to 0 bases and at J to 5 bases, leaving 9 bases not matched to a gene. CDR3 coding DNA: TGCAGTGCTAGAGACGTGAGACTAGCGGGAGCAGGAGATACGCAGTATTTT. This encodes CSARDVRLAGAGDTQYF.

This clonotype has more than one count but fewer than ten. The gene calls are TRBV27 and TRBJ2-1; TRBD2 agrees at 7 bases. CDR1 is MNHEY, CDR2 SMNVEV, per germline (reference sequence). Losses at the gene ends were 2 bases for V and 2 bases for J; bases not matched to a gene: 9. This CDR3 has 17 residues. The CDR3 protein is CASSLKNGGRPYNEQFF. In DNA, the CDR3 is TGTGCCAGCAGTTTAAAGAACGGCGGGAGACCCTACAATGAGCAGTTCTTC.

The chain has TRBV12-3 or TRBV12-4 and TRBJ2-5; 8 nucleotides line up with TRBD1. CDR3 length: 16 residues. V shed 6 bases and J 2 bases; nucleotides not matched to a gene: 11. CDR3 amino acids: CASSTGTGSEQETQYF. Here the CDR3 DNA reads TGTGCCAGCAGCACTGGGACAGGTTCAGAACAAGAGACCCAGTACTTC.

This clonotype was recorded a few times. This chain connects TRBV12-3 or TRBV12-4 to TRBJ1-6; no clear D. The CDR3 covers 16 residues. V gave up 3 bases and J gave up 2 bases, with 11 bases separating them. CDR3 sequence reads: CASSFRPVTYNSPLHF. CDR3 bases: TGTGCCAGCAGTTTTCGTCCGGTTACCTATAATTCACCCCTCCACTTT.

In this sample, this clonotype is medium-sized. The chain has TRBV7-9 and TRBJ2-2; D remains ambiguous. V lost 6 bases and J lost 5, with 16 bases in between. Germline assignment: CDR1 SEHNR and CDR2 FQNEAQ (reference sequence). This CDR3 comprises 15 residues. DNA of the CDR3: TGTGCCAGCAGTTATGACCCCTCCTTGACCGGGGAGCTGTTTTTT. Residues: CASSYDPSLTGELFF.

In its sample, this clonotype is medium-sized. V usage is TRBV19 and J usage is TRBJ2-7; TRBD1 agrees at 7 bases. V lost 6 bases and J lost 2; bases outside the gene matches: 4. The CDR3 spans 13 residues. The germline V gene encodes CDR1 LNHDA and CDR2 SQIVND (reference sequence). The CDR3 bases are TGTGCCAGTAGCCCCGGGACAGCCTACGAGCAGTACTTC. It is translated as CASSPGTAYEQYF.

This clonotype is deemed medium-sized. CDR3 DNA sequence: TGTGCCACCAGCAGAGGTGAGGGGAGGAAACTGTTTTTT. Its protein is CATSRGEGRKLFF. The gene calls are TRBV15 and TRBJ1-4; D is possibly TRBD1 (5 bases). The CDR3 has 13 residues. Germline loops: CDR1 LNHNV, CDR2 YYDKDF (reference sequence). V lost 1 base, J lost 11 bases, and 11 bases lay in between.

Remarks on this clonotype: A junction boundary mismatches the germline segment, possibly from a read error. The rearrangement uses TRBV12-3 or TRBV12-4 and TRBJ1-5; tentatively, D is TRBD1 (5 bases). The CDR3 is 14 amino acids. CDR3: CGSSLTRGRRPQHF. As DNA, the CDR3 is TGTGGCAGCAGTTTAACTAGGGGTCGTAGGCCCCAGCATTTT.

This clonotype counts as medium-sized (0.01 to 0.1%). The V gene is TRBV6-5, the J gene TRBJ2-7, with 7 bases identical to TRBD1. Germline V gives CDR1 MNHEY, CDR2 SVGAGI. The CDR3 runs 14 residues. J lost 5 bases, V lost 2 bases, and 6 bases had no gene match. CDR3: CASSYETGFNEQYF. The CDR3 DNA reads TGTGCCAGCAGTTACGAGACAGGGTTCAACGAGCAGTACTTC.

This clonotype was picked up a small number of times. This chain connects TRBV9 to TRBJ2-1, with D possibly being TRBD1 or TRBD2 (5 bases each). CDR3 length equals 15 residues. Germline CDR1 SGDLS, CDR2 YYNGEE. V was cut by 4 bases and J by 2 bases, with 13 bases left in between. The CDR3 DNA reads as TGTGCCAGCAGCCCAACTGGGACGCCCTACAATGAGCAGTTCTTC. Translated: CASSPTGTPYNEQFF.

This clonotype showed up just once. This chain uses TRBV24-1 with TRBJ2-5; possibly TRBD1 for D (5 bases). V gave up 3 bases and J gave up 7 bases, with 17 bases separating them. The germline V gene has CDR1 KGHDR and CDR2 SFDVKD. The CDR3 has 15 residues. CDR3 loop: CATSDGPATQGTQYF. In nucleotides, the CDR3 is TGTGCCACCAGTGATGGTCCGGCGACCCAGGGGACCCAGTACTTC.

This clonotype is judged medium-sized. The V and J genes are TRBV7-9 and TRBJ2-7, with a tentative D call TRBD1 (6 bases). This CDR3 is 14 amino acids long. Germline CDR1 reads SEHNR; CDR2 reads FQNEAQ (reference sequence). With 1 base removed from V and 2 bases from J, the gap between germline ends came to 9 bases. The CDR3 sequence is CASSLGGQTYEQYF. CDR3 DNA sequence: TGTGCCAGCAGCTTAGGGGGACAAACCTACGAGCAGTACTTC.